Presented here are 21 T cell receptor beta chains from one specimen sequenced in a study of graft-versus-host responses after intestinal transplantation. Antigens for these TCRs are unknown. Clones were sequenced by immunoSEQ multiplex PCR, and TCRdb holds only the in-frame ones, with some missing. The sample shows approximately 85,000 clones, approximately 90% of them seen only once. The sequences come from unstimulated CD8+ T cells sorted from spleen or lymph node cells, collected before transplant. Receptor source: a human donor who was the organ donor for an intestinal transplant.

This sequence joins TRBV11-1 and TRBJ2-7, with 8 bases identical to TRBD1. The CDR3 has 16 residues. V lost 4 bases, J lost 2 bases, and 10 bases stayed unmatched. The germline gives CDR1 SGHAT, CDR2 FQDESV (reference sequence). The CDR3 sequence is CASSSPDRVYPYEQYF. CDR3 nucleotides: TGTGCCAGCAGCTCGCCGGACAGGGTCTACCCCTACGAGCAGTACTTC.

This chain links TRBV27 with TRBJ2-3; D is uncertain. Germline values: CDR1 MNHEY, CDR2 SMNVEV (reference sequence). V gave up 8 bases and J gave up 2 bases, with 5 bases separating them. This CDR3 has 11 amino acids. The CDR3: CASGNTDTQYF. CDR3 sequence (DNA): TGTGCCAGCGGAAACACAGATACGCAGTATTTT.

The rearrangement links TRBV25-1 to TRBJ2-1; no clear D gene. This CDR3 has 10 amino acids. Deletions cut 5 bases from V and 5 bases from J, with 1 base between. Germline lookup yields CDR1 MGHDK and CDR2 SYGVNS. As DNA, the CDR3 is TGTGCCAGCAGTCACAATGAGCAGTTCTTC. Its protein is CASSHNEQFF.

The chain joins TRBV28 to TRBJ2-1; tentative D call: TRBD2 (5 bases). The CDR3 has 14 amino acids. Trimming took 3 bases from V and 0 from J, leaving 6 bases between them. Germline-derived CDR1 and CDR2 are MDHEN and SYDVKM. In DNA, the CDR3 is TGTGCCAGCAGTTTTCGGGACTCCTACAATGAGCAGTTCTTC. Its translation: CASSFRDSYNEQFF.

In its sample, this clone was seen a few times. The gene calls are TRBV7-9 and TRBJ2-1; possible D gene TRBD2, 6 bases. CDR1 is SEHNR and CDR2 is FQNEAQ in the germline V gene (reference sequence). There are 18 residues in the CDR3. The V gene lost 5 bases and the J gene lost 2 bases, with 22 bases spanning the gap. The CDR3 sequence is CASSPPTWGVFAYNEQFF. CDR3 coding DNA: TGTGCCAGCAGCCCACCTACCTGGGGGGTATTCGCCTACAATGAGCAGTTCTTC.

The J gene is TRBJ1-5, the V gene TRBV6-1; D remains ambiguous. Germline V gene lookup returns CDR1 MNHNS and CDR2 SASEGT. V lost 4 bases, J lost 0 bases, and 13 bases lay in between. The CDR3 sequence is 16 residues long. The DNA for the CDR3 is TGTGCCAGCAGTGGTCCAGGATTATATAGCAATCAGCCCCAGCATTTT. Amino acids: CASSGPGLYSNQPQHF.

As DNA, the CDR3 is TGTGCCAGTAGTGGGCGGGAGTTTGCCTACGAGCAGTACTTC. Its translation: CASSGREFAYEQYF. The chain uses TRBV19 and TRBJ2-7; TRBD2 agrees at 7 bases. V trimming: 5 bases; J trimming: 2 bases; junction bases outside the gene matches: 6. The CDR3 totals 14 residues. The germline V gene encodes CDR1 LNHDA and CDR2 SQIVND (reference sequence).

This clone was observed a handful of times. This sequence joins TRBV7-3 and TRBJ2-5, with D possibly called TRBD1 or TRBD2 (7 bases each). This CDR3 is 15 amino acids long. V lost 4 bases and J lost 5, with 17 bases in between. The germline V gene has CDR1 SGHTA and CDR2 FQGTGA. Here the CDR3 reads CASSSGGLQGETQYF. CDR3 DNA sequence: TGTGCCAGCAGCTCCGGGGGACTACAGGGGGAGACCCAGTACTTC.

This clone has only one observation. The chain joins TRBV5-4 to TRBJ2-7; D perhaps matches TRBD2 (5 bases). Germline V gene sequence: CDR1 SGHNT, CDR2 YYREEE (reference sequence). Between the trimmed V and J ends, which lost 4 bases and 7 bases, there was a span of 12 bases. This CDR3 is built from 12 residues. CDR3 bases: TGTGCCAGCAGCCTAGCCGGGATGGAGCAGTACTTC. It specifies CASSLAGMEQYF.

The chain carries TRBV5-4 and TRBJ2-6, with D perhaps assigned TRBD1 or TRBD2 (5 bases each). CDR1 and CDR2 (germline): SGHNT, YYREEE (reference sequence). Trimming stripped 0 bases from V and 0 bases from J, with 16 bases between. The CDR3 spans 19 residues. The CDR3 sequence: CASSLVGTLSLSGANVLTF. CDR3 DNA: TGTGCCAGCAGCTTGGTTGGGACCTTATCCCTCTCTGGGGCCAACGTCCTGACTTTC.

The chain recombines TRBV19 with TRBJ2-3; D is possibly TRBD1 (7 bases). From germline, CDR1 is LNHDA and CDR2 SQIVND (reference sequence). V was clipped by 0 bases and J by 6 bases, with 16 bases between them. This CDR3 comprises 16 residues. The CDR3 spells CASSIDGGGAADTQYF. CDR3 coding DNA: TGTGCCAGTAGTATAGATGGAGGGGGCGCGGCGGATACGCAGTATTTT.

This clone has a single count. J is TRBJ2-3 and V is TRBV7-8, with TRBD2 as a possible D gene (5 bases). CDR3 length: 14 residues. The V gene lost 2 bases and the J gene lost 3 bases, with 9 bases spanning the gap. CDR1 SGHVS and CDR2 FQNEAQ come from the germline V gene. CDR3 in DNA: TGTGCCAGCAGCTTACCACTAGTGACAGATACGCAGTATTTT. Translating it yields CASSLPLVTDTQYF.

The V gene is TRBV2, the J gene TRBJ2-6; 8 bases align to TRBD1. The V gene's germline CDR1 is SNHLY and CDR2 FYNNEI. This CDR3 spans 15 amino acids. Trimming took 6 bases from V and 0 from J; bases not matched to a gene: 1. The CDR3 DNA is TGTGCCAGCAGAGGACAGGGCTCTGGGGCCAACGTCCTGACTTTC. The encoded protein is CASRGQGSGANVLTF.

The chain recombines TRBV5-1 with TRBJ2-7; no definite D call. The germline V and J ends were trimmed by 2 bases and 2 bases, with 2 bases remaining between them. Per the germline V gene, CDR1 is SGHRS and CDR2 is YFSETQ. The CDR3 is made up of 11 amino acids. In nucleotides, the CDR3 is TGCGCCAGCAGCTTCGCCTACGAGCAGTACTTC. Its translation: CASSFAYEQYF. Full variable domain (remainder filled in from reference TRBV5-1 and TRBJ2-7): KAGVTQTPRYLIKTRGQQVTLSCSPISGHRSVSWYQQTPGQGLQFLFEYFSETQRNKGNFPGRFSGRQFSNSRSEMNVSTLELGDSALYLCASSFAYEQYFGPGTRLTVT.

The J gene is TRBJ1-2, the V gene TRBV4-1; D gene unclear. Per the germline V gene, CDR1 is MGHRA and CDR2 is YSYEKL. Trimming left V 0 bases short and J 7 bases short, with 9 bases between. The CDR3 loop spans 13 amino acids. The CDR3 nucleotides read TGCGCCAGCAGCCAAGATACCTATGGTGGCTACACCTTC. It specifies CASSQDTYGGYTF.

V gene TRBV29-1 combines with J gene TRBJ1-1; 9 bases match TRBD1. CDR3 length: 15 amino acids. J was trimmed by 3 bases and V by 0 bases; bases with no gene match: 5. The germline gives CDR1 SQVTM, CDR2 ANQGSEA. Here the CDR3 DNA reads TGCAGCGTTGAAGACAGTCGGGACAGGGACACTGAAGCTTTCTTT. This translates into CSVEDSRDRDTEAFF.

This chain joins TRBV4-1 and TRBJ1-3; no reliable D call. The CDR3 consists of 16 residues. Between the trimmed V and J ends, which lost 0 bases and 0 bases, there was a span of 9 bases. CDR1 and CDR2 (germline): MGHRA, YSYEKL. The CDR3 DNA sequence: TGCGCCAGCAGCCAAGATCCGCGCCGCTCTGGAAACACCATATATTTT. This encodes CASSQDPRRSGNTIYF.

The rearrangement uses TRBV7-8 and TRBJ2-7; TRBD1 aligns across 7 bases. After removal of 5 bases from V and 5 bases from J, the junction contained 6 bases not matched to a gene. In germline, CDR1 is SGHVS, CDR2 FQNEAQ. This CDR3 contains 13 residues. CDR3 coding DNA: TGTGCCAGCAGCCCTCCCGACAGGGACGAGCAGTACTTC. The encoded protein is CASSPPDRDEQYF.

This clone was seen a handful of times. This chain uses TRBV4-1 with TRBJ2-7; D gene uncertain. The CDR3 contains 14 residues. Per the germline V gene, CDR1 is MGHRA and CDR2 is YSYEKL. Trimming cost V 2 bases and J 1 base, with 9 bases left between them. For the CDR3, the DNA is TGCGCCAGCAGCCAACCTCTATTGTCCTACGAGCAGTACTTC. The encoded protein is CASSQPLLSYEQYF.

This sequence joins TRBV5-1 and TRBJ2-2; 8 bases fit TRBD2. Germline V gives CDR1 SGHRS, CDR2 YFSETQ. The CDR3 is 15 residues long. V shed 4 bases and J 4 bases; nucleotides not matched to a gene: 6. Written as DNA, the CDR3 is TGCGCCAGCAGCCCGGGGGGGGCGGCCACCGGGGAGCTGTTTTTT. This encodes CASSPGGAATGELFF.

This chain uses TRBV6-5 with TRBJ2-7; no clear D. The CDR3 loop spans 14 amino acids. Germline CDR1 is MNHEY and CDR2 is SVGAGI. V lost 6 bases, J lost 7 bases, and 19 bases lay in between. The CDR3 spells CASSLSFYVGEQYF. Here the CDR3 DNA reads TGTGCCAGCAGCTTAAGCTTTTACGTGGGGGAGCAGTACTTC.